This TCR beta chain was profiled in a study of cytomegalovirus exposure and HLA in healthy donors (dated by TCRdb to 2017 to 2019). Regarding the complete study: An earlier analysis of roughly 630 of the donors reported approximately 270 Gb of sequence data and 117 million unique TCR beta sequences from about 179 million T cells. Among the 398 genotyped donors, about 83% belonged to the genetic ancestry cluster associated with self-reported Caucasian donors. An earlier analysis of approximately 500 of the donors applied high-throughput TCR beta sequencing to assess whether each TCR beta V gene segment acted as functional or pseudogenic. The study was designed to test whether signatures of past pathogen exposure could be identified by cataloging public T cell receptors. A separate validation cohort of roughly 110 different subjects was used in addition to the roughly 620-subject first cohort. Donor age, sex, ethnicity and CMV serostatus were collected together with the repertoire data. To predict cytomegalovirus infection status, the study combined high-throughput TCR immunosequencing, statistical association of individual TCRs with disease status, and machine learning. Among roughly 370 genotyped donors of the cohort, an average of approximately 230,000 unique TCR beta nucleotide sequences were sequenced per donor, roughly 20% of them non-productive. In a later analysis, previously published TCR beta repertoires from fewer than 750 donors were re-analyzed and high-resolution HLA genotyping was added so that TCR occurrence patterns could be studied. HLA typing included class I and class II loci at four-digit resolution. About five DR-DQ haplotypes were handled as single units for association and clustering, since linkage in the cohort was strong. An early release that covered roughly 600 HLA-typed donors contained approximately 300 gigabases of sequencing data and about 84 million unique TCR sequences. The study used immunosequencing to profile the T cell repertoires of more than 650 subjects and linked those repertoires to cytomegalovirus serostatus. A later genetic analysis used genome-wide SNP genotypes for about 65% of the roughly 670 donors, treating that subset as a discovery cohort. Rather than drawing on any new phenotypic data, the later analysis identified candidate immune exposures from TCR beta sequences and the way those sequences occurred across donors. All discovery cohort repertoires had been generated using a single sequencing platform. The number of donors typed differed by locus, with roughly 629-640 for A, B, C, DRB1 and DQB1, 522 for DQA1, 600 to 610 for DPA1, and 450 to 480 for DPB1. Summary of the overall study and its limitations: The classifier was reported to diagnose cytomegalovirus status with high specificity and sensitivity in both the original and validation cohorts. Because counts were too low, roughly 17 rarely observed V segments, including chromosome 9 orphons, were left out of the earlier analysis of several hundred of the donors. In a later analysis, about 17,000 TCR beta sequences were associated with specific HLA alleles at a false discovery rate of 0.05. A later analysis found that HLA-associated TCR beta chains were more clonally expanded and had lower generation probabilities than equally common non-associated chains. A later genetic analysis reported fewer N-insertions in productive TCRs among donors in an Asian-associated ancestry cluster than the approximately 700-donor mean. In a later analysis, the rate of TCR association differed among HLA loci, with DRB1 alleles having the most associated TCRs and HLA-C alleles having the fewest. In a later analysis, several top co-occurrence clusters were reported to appear linked to parvovirus B19, influenza, CMV and Epstein-Barr virus. Some IMGT-functional V segments, including TRBV6-2 and TRBV6-3, could not be told apart with the 87-base-pair reads, so those segments were excluded. Linkage disequilibrium might explain the correlated functional status among segregating V segments, but an unknown experimental factor could not be excluded. Three of the identified cytomegalovirus-associated TCR beta chains were confirmed in vitro to be specific for cytomegalovirus antigens. The study listed around 160 TCR beta chains as associated with cytomegalovirus. In an earlier analysis of 587 of the donors, most TCR beta V segments appeared in productive rearrangements about 87% or about 30% of the time, broadly matching IMGT annotations. V-gene and J-gene trimming of TCR beta chains was associated with a missense DCLRE1C variant in a later genetic analysis, and the association was replicated in an independent cohort. When HLA alleles, especially DR and DQ, strongly co-occurred, TCR associations were difficult to assign to individual alleles. The sequencing pipeline was judged likely to have produced a cluster of highly shared sequence variants as a technical artifact. The only immune exposure information available for the cohort was CMV serostatus. A further reported finding was that TCR beta sequences accurately predicted the HLA-A and HLA-B alleles for most subjects in the first cohort. The cohort was sequenced for TCR beta chains only, and without alpha or paired-chain data the features that could be detected were limited. The authors suggested that the approach could potentially be generalized to other disease states and immunological phenotypes. Most TCR sequences were observed very rarely across donors, whereas some public TCRs were present in many individuals. According to a later analysis, most CMV-associated TCR beta chains appeared to be HLA-restricted, and the HLA associations seemed to be driven largely by CMV exposure. The presence/absence analyses assumed that sequencing depth was roughly uniform across donors, and that assumption may not be true. HLA typing was unavailable for some donors at each locus, so association tests used only the typed subset.

The library was generated by the immunoSEQ multiplex PCR assay. A mixture of 60 forward primers for TCR Vbeta segments and 13 reverse primers for TCR Jbeta segments was used in the multiplex PCR. A multiplex PCR assay on genomic DNA amplified the CDR3 region of rearranged TCR beta genes. The amplified TCR beta libraries were sequenced on the Illumina HiSeq System as 87-base-pair reads. On the authors' methods: Across the 700 or so repertoires, a later analysis counted roughly 77 million unique TCR beta chains, around 10 million of which were shared by at least two donors. Raw reads were error-corrected and collapsed into unique sequences with a nearest-neighbor algorithm that merged closely related sequences to remove PCR and sequencing errors. CDR3 sequences were aligned to IMGT reference sequences to assign V, D and J gene segments. For a sequence to be retained, at least a six-nucleotide match to both a V gene segment and a J gene segment was required. A rearrangement was called productive if the CDR3 had no stop codons and remained in frame with V and J, and every other rearrangement was called non-productive. CDR3 was defined according to IMGT convention as the region running from the second conserved V-encoded cysteine to the conserved J-encoded phenylalanine. Sequences without an unambiguous match to a single V gene segment were excluded from the earlier analysis of over 500 of the donors. In an earlier analysis of about 590 of the donors, a V segment was called functional when productive rearrangements were above 56.7%, and segregating when the standard deviation between donors exceeded 5%. A statistical classification framework was built for diagnosing cytomegalovirus status from the catalog of TCR beta chain sequences. A later analysis assigned V and J genes by comparing TCR nucleotide sequences with IMGT/GENE-DB human TR gene sequences. Using the TCRdist pipeline, a later analysis assigned CDR3 sequences along with most-parsimonious VDJ recombination scenarios. In a later analysis, every TCR beta chain was defined by the combination of its CDR3 amino acid sequence and its V-gene family, and reads without a unique V-gene family were dropped. To address suspected cross-contamination and a sequencing artifact, a later analysis removed around 600 highly shared, low-generation-probability nucleotide sequences. A later analysis calculated a clonal expansion index for each public chain from normalized within-repertoire ranks of inferred template counts. In a later analysis, generation probabilities were computed with a VDJ recombination model fitted to out-of-frame rearrangements, and the resulting probabilities were checked against IGoR. Hypergeometric tests were used in a later analysis to score TCR-TCR, TCR-HLA and TCR-CMV co-occurrence, with a repertoire-size bias correction applied to the TCR pairs. To estimate false discovery rates, a later analysis permuted the HLA or CMV assignments 20 times. In a later analysis, co-occurring TCRs were grouped using DBSCAN, and TCRdist sequence similarity was added for clustering within HLA-allele-positive subsets. Repertoires with fewer than 30,000 or more than 120,000 public chains, plus five repertoires with anomalous nucleotide sharing, were excluded from co-occurrence clustering. Entries here come from immuneACCESS through TCRdb and include only in-frame sequences with V and J called. Some clones fail to appear in such tables; in the studies checked, an unresolved V gene covers under half of the shortfall, and the cause of the remainder is unknown. From that table come the V and J calls and clone size; the DNA was used to work out D and trimming. This sample has fewer than 70,000 clones in its table, and 75% to 85% of those were observed once. 1.6% of the sample comes from the top ten.

The cohort was made up of 666 healthy bone marrow donors. At the time of sampling, all cohort members were nominally healthy, though unrecorded immune exposures were likely present. CMV serostatus was recorded as positive for 289 and negative for about half of the 666 cohort members, whereas no CMV serostatus was recorded for the donor in question. A peripheral blood sample was provided by each donor, and peripheral blood mononuclear cells were used for TCR beta sequencing. The Qiagen DNeasy Blood Extraction Kit was used to extract genomic DNA from the blood cell samples. The CDR3, cysteine through phenylalanine, is 13 amino acids long. Only the CDR3 part of the read is kept: 39 bases, read in frame from the first base. The germline V gene yields SGHRS for CDR1 and YFSETQ for CDR2. V is cut by 2 bases and J by 8 bases, and the space between the germline ends is 13 bases. For this clone: No antigen is known for it. One base away there is no much larger clone; base qualities are not given.

The chain uses TRBV5-1 and TRBJ1-2, with the D gene too uncertain to name. Sequenced material: PBMCs. The TCR was taken from a human donor in good health. The DNA sequence is TGCGCCAGCAGCTTAGACGCGCCGAGGGGCTACACCTTC. Its protein product is CASSLDAPRGYTF.